This entry lists 16 T cell receptor beta chains sequenced from one sample in a study of T cell responses to AZD1222 COVID-19 vaccine. Sequenced by immunoSEQ multiplex PCR; TCRdb stores in-frame clones only, minus some. The data contain around 97,000 clones, 91% of them singletons. The source was peripheral blood, collected on day 0 of AZD1222 vaccination. Receptors originate from an adult in good health.

This clone was picked up one time. This chain uses TRBV7-2 with TRBJ1-6; a weak D match, TRBD1 (5 bases). V was shortened by 2 bases and J by 5 bases, with 7 bases between the two germline ends. The germline V gene encodes CDR1 SGHTA and CDR2 FQGNSA. This CDR3 region has 14 residues. Here the CDR3 DNA reads TGTGCCAGCAGCTTACAGGGAGATAATTCACCCCTCCACTTT. It translates to CASSLQGDNSPLHF. The full variable domain, rest sourced from reference TRBV7-2 and TRBJ1-6, is GAGVSQSPSNKVTEKGKDVELRCDPISGHTALYWYRQSLGQGLEFLIYFQGNSAPDKSGLPSDRFSAERTGGSVSTLTIQRTQQEDSAVYLCASSLQGDNSPLHFGNGTRLTVT.

This chain links TRBV5-1 with TRBJ2-7; 11 bases fit TRBD2. This CDR3 spans 15 amino acids. The germline CDR1 and CDR2 sequences are SGHRS and YFSETQ. V was clipped by 0 bases and J by 2 bases; unmatched bases: 1. The CDR3 reads CASSLVAGGTYEQYF. In DNA, the CDR3 is TGCGCCAGCAGCTTGGTAGCGGGGGGGACCTACGAGCAGTACTTC.

CDR3: CASSLEFWGYTF. The CDR3 DNA sequence: TGTGCCAGCAGCTTAGAGTTTTGGGGCTACACCTTC. This rearrangement joins TRBV7-9 to TRBJ1-2; D call uncertain. CDR3 length equals 12 residues. Trimming removed 1 base at V and 8 bases at J, with 8 bases between. Germline CDR1 is SEHNR and CDR2 is FQNEAQ (reference sequence). Supplemented by reference TRBV7-9 and TRBJ1-2, the full variable domain reads DTGVSQNPRHKITKRGQNVTFRCDPISEHNRLYWYRQTLGQGPEFLTYFQNEAQLEKSRLLSDRFSAERPKGSFSTLEIQRTEQGDSAMYLCASSLEFWGYTFGSGTRLTVV.

This clone was seen a few times. The V and J genes are TRBV29-1 and TRBJ1-2; D gene unclear. V was cut by 6 bases and J by 1 base, with 12 bases left in between. The CDR3 has 13 amino acids. Looked up from germline, CDR1 is SQVTM and CDR2 is ANQGSEA. The CDR3 nucleotides read TGCAGCGTCGCATCTACCTTTAACTATGGCTACACCTTC. The encoded protein is CSVASTFNYGYTF.

The rearrangement uses TRBV7-2 and TRBJ1-4; a possible D gene is TRBD1 (5 bases). The V end was cut by 1 base, the J end by 4 bases, with 10 bases between. The CDR3 extends over 15 amino acids. Germline CDR1 and CDR2: SGHTA and FQGNSA. The CDR3 DNA follows: TGTGCCAGCAGCTTAGTTTGGGGGTTTAATGAAAAACTGTTTTTT. The encoded protein is CASSLVWGFNEKLFF.

The chain uses TRBV6-5 and TRBJ2-1; tentative D call: TRBD1 (6 bases). Looked up from germline, CDR1 is MNHEY and CDR2 is SVGAGI. The CDR3 spans 13 residues. Deletions cut 6 bases from V and 2 bases from J, with 8 bases between. The CDR3 loop is CASRQGTYNEQFF. Here the CDR3 DNA reads TGTGCCAGCAGGCAGGGGACCTACAATGAGCAGTTCTTC.

The chain combines TRBV2 with TRBJ2-3; TRBD2 might be the D (6 bases). The CDR3 sequence is 13 residues long. Germline V CDR1 and CDR2: SNHLY, FYNNEI. Trimming took off 7 bases at V and 6 bases at J, with 14 bases between the two ends. The CDR3, as DNA: TGTGCCAGCAAGGGTAGCGGTAAGGATACGCAGTATTTT. Protein sequence: CASKGSGKDTQYF.

The chain combines TRBV7-2 with TRBJ2-5, with 9 nucleotides matching TRBD2. The V gene end was trimmed by 5 bases and the J gene end by 3 bases; junction bases not matched to a gene: 13. The CDR3 consists of 17 residues. Germline CDR1 is SGHTA and CDR2 is FQGNSA. DNA for the CDR3: TGTGCCAGCAGCCCTGGTCGGCTAGCGGGACGTAAAGAGACCCAGTACTTC. This encodes CASSPGRLAGRKETQYF.

This chain connects TRBV28 to TRBJ2-5; 7 bases match TRBD2. This CDR3 is 15 amino acids long. The germline V gene has CDR1 MDHEN and CDR2 SYDVKM. Trimming cost V 4 bases and J 3 bases; bases outside gene matches: 8. This CDR3 is CASSSPGEGKETQYF. The CDR3 DNA reads TGTGCCAGCAGTTCCCCTGGGGAGGGTAAAGAGACCCAGTACTTC.

Regarding this clone: A read error may account for a junction end that differs from germline. This chain joins TRBV27 and TRBJ2-2; the D gene could be TRBD1 or TRBD2 (5 bases each). Germline V CDR1 and CDR2: MNHEY, SMNVEV (reference sequence). The CDR3 totals 15 residues. The CDR3 here is CARTFPGTKTGELFF. CDR3 coding DNA: TGTGCCAGAACATTTCCCGGGACGAAGACCGGGGAGCTGTTTTTT.

The rearrangement links TRBV24-1 to TRBJ2-7; D is possibly TRBD2 (6 bases). Trimming removed 1 base at V and 6 bases at J, with 9 bases between. Germline-derived CDR1 and CDR2 are KGHDR and SFDVKD. This CDR3 has 13 residues. The CDR3 DNA reads as TGTGCCACCAGTGATTTTGGGGGAGGCGAGCAGTACTTC. Residues: CATSDFGGGEQYF.

This sequence joins TRBV9 and TRBJ2-1; 7 bases are a match to TRBD1. With V trimmed by 6 bases and J by 2 bases, 8 bases remained unmatched. CDR1 SGDLS and CDR2 YYNGEE come from the germline V gene. CDR3 size: 15 residues. CDR3 region: CASTPAGTAYNEQFF. The DNA for the CDR3 is TGTGCCAGCACTCCTGCCGGGACAGCCTACAATGAGCAGTTCTTC.

As DNA, the CDR3 is TGTGCCAGCAGCTCGAGGCGGGGATTCAGCACAGATACGCAGTATTTT. It yields the protein CASSSRRGFSTDTQYF. The rearrangement links TRBV5-6 to TRBJ2-3; possibly TRBD2 for D (6 bases). Trimming took 3 bases from V and 0 from J, leaving 14 bases between them. Germline V gene data show CDR1 as SGHDT and CDR2 as YYEEEE. The CDR3 length is 16 residues.

The chain recombines TRBV3-1 (or the pseudogene TRBV3-2) with TRBJ1-1; 11 bases map to TRBD1. The V segment lost 1 base and the J segment 4 bases; nucleotides outside the gene matches: 5. The germline V gene encodes CDR1 LGHDT and CDR2 YNNKEL (reference sequence). The CDR3 consists of 16 residues. CDR3 residues: CASSQGTGGAGTEAFF. DNA of the CDR3: TGTGCCAGCAGCCAAGGGACAGGGGGCGCCGGCACTGAAGCTTTCTTT.

This chain uses TRBV19 with TRBJ1-1; D unclear. The CDR3 runs to 15 residues. Germline CDR1 reads LNHDA; CDR2 reads SQIVND (reference sequence). Deletions cut 4 bases from V and 1 base from J, with 13 bases between. The CDR3 loop reads CASSTSRIGNTEAFF. In DNA, the CDR3 is TGTGCCAGTAGTACCTCGAGGATTGGGAACACTGAAGCTTTCTTT. Full variable domain (outside the CDR3, taken from reference TRBV19 and TRBJ1-1): DGGITQSPKYLFRKEGQNVTLSCEQNLNHDAMYWYRQDPGQGLRLIYYSQIVNDFQKGDIAEGYSVSREKKESFPLTVTSAQKNPTAFYLCASSTSRIGNTEAFFGQGTRLTVV.

The chain carries TRBV14 and TRBJ1-2, with TRBD1 as a possible D gene (5 bases). The V gene lost 4 bases and the J gene lost 4 bases, with 7 bases spanning the gap. Germline V gives CDR1 SGHDN, CDR2 FVKESK. The CDR3 loop spans 12 amino acids. The CDR3, as DNA: TGTGCCAGCAGCCCCGGGACCTATGGCTACACCTTC. Translating it yields CASSPGTYGYTF.